These 3 T cell receptor beta chains came from one sample sequenced in a study of blood T cells in healthy people across ages. PCR was performed a second time for about 7 to 12 cycles using a sample-barcoded 5' primer and a J-beta primer mix. TCRdb re-called the 5' RACE reads through MiXCR, storing one row per CDR3 protein. The sample holds hundreds of thousands of distinct CDR3 sequences, less than 45% seen once. Material for sequencing was blood. These receptor sequences come from a man older than 75 in good health.

The chain recombines TRBV5-1 with TRBJ2-2, with 7 bases fitting TRBD1. CDR1 and CDR2 (germline): SGHRS, YFSETQ. J lost 2 bases, V lost 2 bases, and 6 bases had no gene match. This CDR3 comprises 16 residues. CDR3 in amino acids: CASSFRGQTNTGELFF. Written as DNA, the CDR3 is TGCGCCAGCAGCTTCAGGGGACAGACTAACACCGGGGAGCTGTTTTTT.

This clonotype was counted only a few times. The gene calls are TRBV29-1 and TRBJ2-7, with D unresolved. The V gene lost 6 bases and the J gene lost 7 bases, with 10 bases spanning the gap. CDR1 SQVTM and CDR2 ANQGSEA come from the germline V gene. This CDR3 spans 10 amino acids. CDR3 residues: CSVSHNEQYF. The DNA of the CDR3 is TGCAGCGTCTCCCACAATGAGCAGTACTTC.

The chain couples TRBV6-2 or TRBV6-3 to TRBJ2-1, with D perhaps given as TRBD1 or TRBD2 (7 bases each). The J call may be in error: the DNA end matches TRBJ2-7 better. The germline V gene encodes CDR1 MNHEY and CDR2 SVGEGT. The CDR3 sequence is 17 residues long. As DNA, the CDR3 is TGTGCCAGCAATCCGCCCAGGGGGGGGGCCTCGGGCAATGAGCAGTACTTC. It yields the protein CASNPPRGGASGNEQYF.